This TCR beta chain was profiled in a study of cytomegalovirus exposure and HLA in healthy donors. Broader study findings: Most observed TCR sequences were rare, whereas some public TCRs were detected in many donors. Later analysis associated a missense DCLRE1C variant with TCR beta V- and J-gene trimming.

Primers included in the PCR were 60 Vbeta and 13 Jbeta primers. Clones were sequenced by immunoSEQ multiplex PCR, and TCRdb holds only the in-frame ones, with some missing. The sample yields around 140,000 clones, 80% seen once. Trimming pared 0 bases from V and 9 bases from J, leaving 18 bases between. Germline lookup yields CDR1 MRHNA and CDR2 SNTAGT. This CDR3 has 17 amino acids. A remark on this clone: The antigen remains undetermined.

Sequencing used PBMCs. This receptor was identified in a man aged 50-60 years in good health and CMV-seronegative. The chain employs TRBV6-4 and TRBJ1-6, with D tentatively TRBD1 (5 bases). The CDR3 nucleotides read TGTGCCAGCAGTGACTCAGCTGCGGGACGGTTTAGTTCACCCCTCCACTTT. Translated: CASSDSAAGRFSSPLHF.